The source of this TCR beta chain is a study of T and B cells in COVID-19 patients. Overall study: Active-infection patients were older, median roughly 70 years, than recovered patients, median approximately 36 years.

Blood genomic DNA input for TRB amplification was about 240-500 ng. TRB rearrangements were amplified by multiplex PCR with BIOMED2 TRB-A/B primers. One entry per CDR3 protein, called by TCRdb with MiXCR from the multiplex PCR reads. This table has about 3,000 distinct CDR3 sequences, roughly 27% appearing once. Sequencing input: blood. The origin of this receptor is a human donor with active COVID-19. The donor label of this sample is uncertain.

CDR3 in DNA: TGTGCCAGCTCACCTCAACCTACAGGGGGTGAGCAGTTCTTC. Amino acids: CASSPQPTGGEQFF. The chain has TRBV18 and TRBJ2-1, with 8 bases that match TRBD1. CDR1 and CDR2 (germline): KGHSH, LQKENI. CDR3 size: 14 residues. The V and J ends lost 3 bases and 9 bases, in that order; junction bases with no gene match: 7. The full variable domain, with the rest looked up from reference TRBV18 and TRBJ2-1, is NAGVMQNPRHLVRRRGQEARLRCSPMKGHSHVYWYRQLPEEGLKFMVYLQKENIIDESGMPKERFSAEFPKEGPSILRIQQVVRGDSAAYFCASSPQPTGGEQFFGPGTRLTVL.